The subject of this entry is one TCR beta chain. What it recognizes is unknown. The CDR3 extends over 14 amino acids. CDR1 is MNHEY, CDR2 SVGAGI, per germline. TCRdb reprocessed the 5' RACE reads and reports one entry per CDR3 protein, with no DNA. This repertoire comprises hundreds of thousands of distinct CDR3 sequences; its ten largest clones make up 3.5% to 4.5%. The data belong to a study of T cells expressing NK-cell markers. The study, taken as a whole, reports: Dominant NKG2C+ clonotypes made up about 1.0-7.0% of CD8+ T cells in 5 or 6 donors.

Specimen: blood T cells: a sorted CD56 or NKG2C T cell subset, CD4+ or CD8+ T cells, or bulk PBMC T cells (not recorded which). The V gene is TRBV6-5, the J gene TRBJ2-7; TCRdb selects TRBD1, and the lack of DNA leaves this call unchecked. The sequence was obtained from a man younger than 35 in good health. The CDR3 protein is CASSLDRELHEQYF.